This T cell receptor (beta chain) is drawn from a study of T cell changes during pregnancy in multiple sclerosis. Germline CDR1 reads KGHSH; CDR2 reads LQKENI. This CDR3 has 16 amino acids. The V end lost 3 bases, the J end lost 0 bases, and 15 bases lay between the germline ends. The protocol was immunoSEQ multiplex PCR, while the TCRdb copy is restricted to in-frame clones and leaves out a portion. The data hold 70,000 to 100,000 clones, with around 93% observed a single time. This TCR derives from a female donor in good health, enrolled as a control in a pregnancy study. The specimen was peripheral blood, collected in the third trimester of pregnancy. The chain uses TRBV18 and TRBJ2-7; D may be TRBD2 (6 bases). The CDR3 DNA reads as TGTGCCAGCTCACCGTTCTCTAGCGCTGACTCCTACGAGCAGTACTTC. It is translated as CASSPFSSADSYEQYF.